Presented here are 6 T cell receptor beta chains from one specimen sequenced in a study of human T cells and chemical hapten exposure. Each CDR3 protein is one row after TCRdb ran MiXCR on the RACE reads. This sample yields around 74,000 distinct CDR3 sequences, of which around a third are seen a single time; nearly 9% belongs to the top ten. As to time point: patch test 1, 2 weeks after DPC sensitization. Treatment here: therapeutic diphenylcyclopropenone sensitization with weekly scalp DPC. The material was whole blood, obtained in connection with sensitization to the hapten diphenylcyclopropenone (DPC). Receptor source: a man between 35 and 55 years old with alopecia areata. Some clones in this sample may be carry-over from other donors' samples.

This rearrangement joins TRBV6-6 to TRBJ1-1; 7 nucleotides align to TRBD1. Germline V gene sequence: CDR1 MNHNY, CDR2 SVGAGI (reference sequence). This CDR3 is 15 amino acids long. Trimming removed 0 bases from V and 7 bases from J; junction bases left unmatched: 8. The CDR3 loop is CASSYSSTGAREAFF. CDR3 nucleotide sequence: TGTGCCAGCAGTTACTCGTCCACAGGGGCGCGTGAAGCTTTCTTT.

V and J are TRBV12-3 or TRBV12-4 and TRBJ1-5, with TRBD1 identical over 9 bases. The V segment lost 6 bases and the J segment 6 bases; nucleotides outside the gene matches: 9. CDR3 length: 15 amino acids. The CDR3: CASSWGQGGVQPQHF. Written as DNA, the CDR3 is TGTGCCAGCAGCTGGGGACAGGGAGGGGTTCAGCCCCAGCATTTT.

The rearrangement links TRBV3-1 to TRBJ2-7, with D perhaps matching TRBD2 (7 bases). The CDR3 spans 13 residues. Trimming took off 1 base at V and 5 bases at J, with 9 bases between the two ends. Germline CDR1 is LGHDT and CDR2 is YNNKEL (reference sequence). The CDR3 protein is CASSQVGGDEQYF. The DNA for the CDR3 is TGTGCCAGCAGCCAAGTAGGGGGGGACGAGCAGTACTTC.

This clonotype occurred once. The CDR3 is CATSRDTDTQYF. CDR3 in DNA: TGTGCCACCAGTAGGGACACAGATACGCAGTATTTT. This chain uses TRBV24-1 with TRBJ2-3, with D hard to call. The V gene lost 6 bases and the J gene lost 2 bases, with 5 bases spanning the gap. This CDR3 comprises 12 residues. The germline gives CDR1 KGHDR, CDR2 SFDVKD.

The genes are TRBV4-1 and TRBJ2-7; 9 bases are shared with TRBD1. The germline V gene encodes CDR1 MGHRA and CDR2 YSYEKL. The CDR3 runs 16 residues. The V and J ends lost 4 bases and 2 bases, in that order; junction bases with no gene match: 9. The CDR3 region has the DNA TGCGCCAGCAGCCTTAAACAGGGGGCAGATCCCTACGAGCAGTACTTC. This codes for CASSLKQGADPYEQYF.

The genes are TRBV10-2 and TRBJ2-7; 10 bases agree with TRBD1. Looked up from germline, CDR1 is WSHSY and CDR2 is SAAADI. The trim removed 6 bases at V and 3 bases at J, leaving 5 bases unmatched. The CDR3 extends over 14 amino acids. CDR3: CASRDWTGGYEQYF. For the CDR3, the DNA is TGCGCCAGCAGGGATTGGACAGGGGGCTACGAGCAGTACTTC.